This T cell receptor (beta chain) was captured in a study of blood T cell repertoires in COVID-19. Libraries were prepared by immunoSEQ multiplex PCR; TCRdb keeps only in-frame clonotypes and omits some of them. This table has about 85,000 clones, 65% to 85% appearing once. The V end lost 2 bases, the J end lost 4 bases, and 12 bases lay between the germline ends. Germline CDR1 and CDR2: SEHNR and FQNEAQ (reference sequence). The CDR3 totals 15 residues. This clone turned up a few times. The chain carries TRBV7-9 and TRBJ2-1; tentatively, D is TRBD2 (6 bases). Sequencing was done on a sample of peripheral blood. The receptor was isolated from a man in his sixties or seventies with acute or convalescent COVID-19. CDR3 bases: TGTGCCAGCAGCTTAAGTCTAGCGCTGTACAATGAGCAGTTCTTC. This translates into CASSLSLALYNEQFF.